These 18 T cell receptor beta chains originate from one sample sequenced in a study of shared clonotypes between healthy human individuals. CD45RO-negative CD8 cells positively selected for CCR7 made up the naive population, which excluded terminally differentiated effector memory CD45RA+ cells. Using immunoSEQ multiplex PCR, the repertoire was profiled, and TCRdb retains in-frame clones only, with some absent. The sample has some 2,100,000 clones, about 93% seen once. The sequenced material came from naive CD8+ T cells from PBMCs. The receptors derive from a man younger than 35 in good health. Some clones in this sample may be carry-over from other donors' samples.

A note on this clone: Different DNA sequences within this sample yield the same CDR3. This chain links TRBV27 with TRBJ2-2, with 13 bases matching TRBD2. Per germline, CDR1 MNHEY and CDR2 SMNVEV (reference sequence). The CDR3 is 17 amino acids. V lost 2 bases, J lost 4 bases, and 4 bases stayed unmatched. The CDR3: CASSLGLAGVGTGELFF. The DNA for the CDR3 is TGTGCCAGCAGTTTAGGACTAGCGGGAGTGGGCACCGGGGAGCTGTTTTTT.

The chain couples TRBV27 to TRBJ2-1; 12 bases are shared with TRBD2. Germline V gene data show CDR1 as MNHEY and CDR2 as SMNVEV (reference sequence). The CDR3 runs to 17 residues. J lost 9 bases, V lost 3 bases, and 12 bases had no gene match. In DNA form, the CDR3 reads TGTGCCAGCAGTTTCCGGGCTAGCGGGAGGGCATTCGGTGAGCAGTTCTTC. The encoded protein is CASSFRASGRAFGEQFF.

The gene calls are TRBV19 and TRBJ2-7, with D maybe TRBD1 (5 bases). CDR1 and CDR2 from the germline V gene are LNHDA and SQIVND (reference sequence). V was clipped by 1 base and J by 6 bases, with 16 bases between them. The CDR3 length is 15 residues. CDR3 sequence (DNA): TGTGCCAGTAGTATAGGGCAGGGCCCTAGTGGCGAGCAGTACTTC. This sequence encodes CASSIGQGPSGEQYF.

V is TRBV18 and J is TRBJ2-2, with TRBD2 matching 7 bases. Germline values: CDR1 KGHSH, CDR2 LQKENI. This CDR3 region has 15 residues. With V trimmed by 8 bases and J by 5 bases, 11 bases remained unmatched. The CDR3 region has the DNA TGTGCCAGCAACTATGGACTAGAAGAGACCGGGGAGCTGTTTTTT. The encoded protein is CASNYGLEETGELFF.

Here the CDR3 reads CASSVGPLGTEAFF. The CDR3 DNA reads TGTGCCAGCAGCGTAGGACCGCTAGGGACTGAAGCTTTCTTT. The V gene is TRBV9, the J gene TRBJ1-1, with D unresolved. The CDR3 is 14 residues long. The V end was cut by 0 bases, the J end by 5 bases, with 11 bases between. The V gene's germline CDR1 is SGDLS and CDR2 YYNGEE.

This clone was counted a few times. The rearrangement uses TRBV27 and TRBJ1-5, with D hard to call. Germline loops: CDR1 MNHEY, CDR2 SMNVEV (reference sequence). The V end lost 10 bases, the J end lost 3 bases, and 13 bases lay between the germline ends. The CDR3 has 13 amino acids. CDR3 amino acids: CATGRRTNQPQHF. For the CDR3, the DNA is TGTGCCACCGGAAGGCGAACCAATCAGCCCCAGCATTTT.

This clone was picked up one time. This chain links TRBV15 with TRBJ2-5; TRBD2 agrees at 7 bases. Trimming cost V 5 bases and J 2 bases; bases outside gene matches: 5. Germline CDR1 and CDR2: LNHNV and YYDKDF (reference sequence). This CDR3 is 14 amino acids long. This CDR3 is CATSRSSGQETQYF. As DNA, the CDR3 is TGTGCCACCAGCCGATCTAGCGGACAAGAGACCCAGTACTTC. The whole variable domain, remainder taken from reference TRBV15 and TRBJ2-5, is DAMVIQNPRYQVTQFGKPVTLSCSQTLNHNVMYWYQQKSSQAPKLLFHYYDKDFNNEADTPDNFQSRRPNTSFCFLDIRSPGLGDTAMYLCATSRSSGQETQYFGPGTRLLVL.

As to this clone: This sample also contains other DNA sequences that code for the same CDR3. This chain connects TRBV6-6 to TRBJ2-7; no clear D gene. Germline assignment: CDR1 MNHNY and CDR2 SVGAGI (reference sequence). The germline V and J ends were trimmed by 5 bases and 3 bases, with 5 bases remaining between them. This CDR3 spans 11 amino acids. CDR3 loop: CASSLLYEQYF. In DNA form, the CDR3 reads TGTGCCAGCAGTCTACTCTACGAGCAGTACTTC.

Notes on this clone: Other nucleotide sequences in the sample specify the same CDR3. The chain couples TRBV27 to TRBJ2-7; tentatively, D is TRBD2 (6 bases). This CDR3 contains 14 residues. Per germline, CDR1 MNHEY and CDR2 SMNVEV (reference sequence). Trimming left V 5 bases short and J 2 bases short, with 13 bases between. The CDR3 DNA sequence: TGTGCCAGCAGTCCGTCCGGGAGAACCTACGAGCAGTACTTC. Its protein product is CASSPSGRTYEQYF.

CDR3 DNA sequence: TGTGCCAGCAGTCTCAAGGGGACAGATACGCAGTATTTT. Translating it yields CASSLKGTDTQYF. This chain uses TRBV27 with TRBJ2-3, with D perhaps matching TRBD1 (5 bases). This CDR3 has 13 amino acids. V dropped 5 bases and J dropped 3 bases, with 9 bases sitting between them. Germline CDR1 reads MNHEY; CDR2 reads SMNVEV (reference sequence).

This clone was seen only once. The rearrangement joins TRBV25-1 to TRBJ2-1, with D perhaps TRBD2 (6 bases). The CDR3 consists of 16 residues. The germline V and J ends were trimmed by 0 bases and 8 bases, with 17 bases remaining between them. Per the germline V gene, CDR1 is MGHDK and CDR2 is SYGVNS. The chain's CDR3 is CASSEYGGRGWDEQFF. In DNA form, the CDR3 reads TGTGCCAGCAGTGAATATGGAGGGAGAGGGTGGGATGAGCAGTTCTTC.

In nucleotides, the CDR3 is TGTGCCAGCAGCGGGAACAGGGTATCCTACGAGCAGTACTTC. Protein product: CASSGNRVSYEQYF. The chain is built from TRBV9 and TRBJ2-7, with D possibly TRBD1 on 6 matching bases. The CDR3 loop spans 14 amino acids. Per the germline V gene, CDR1 is SGDLS and CDR2 is YYNGEE. The V gene lost 3 bases and the J gene lost 1 base, with 11 bases spanning the gap.

This rearrangement joins TRBV6-5 to TRBJ1-2, with D maybe TRBD1 (6 bases). Per germline, CDR1 MNHEY and CDR2 SVGAGI. V lost 8 bases and J lost 11, with 24 bases in between. The CDR3 is 14 residues long. DNA of the CDR3: TGTGCCAGCCTGGGCAGGGGACGCCTTAGGGGGTACACCTTC. The encoded protein is CASLGRGRLRGYTF.

This clone has a single count. J is TRBJ2-3 and V is TRBV29-1; 8 nucleotides match TRBD2. CDR3 length: 21 residues. Germline CDR1 and CDR2: SQVTM and ANQGSEA. The ends lost 1 base at V and 3 bases at J; junction bases unmatched: 24. The CDR3 protein is CSVEAPLIWREVEGGTDTQYF. CDR3 sequence (DNA): TGCAGCGTTGAAGCCCCATTGATTTGGCGGGAGGTAGAGGGAGGGACAGATACGCAGTATTTT.

The V gene is TRBV19, the J gene TRBJ2-7, with 9 positions matching TRBD1. The CDR3 runs 16 residues. In germline, CDR1 is LNHDA, CDR2 SQIVND (reference sequence). V was pared by 4 bases and J by 6 bases, with 13 bases of the junction left unmatched. The CDR3, as DNA: TGTGCCAGTAGTACTCTTAGGACAGGGGAAGAAGGCGAGCAGTACTTC. Amino acids: CASSTLRTGEEGEQYF.

This chain uses TRBV28 with TRBJ1-5, with a possible D match to TRBD1 (5 bases). Trimming removed 8 bases from V and 2 bases from J, with 22 bases in between. The germline CDR1 and CDR2 sequences are MDHEN and SYDVKM. The CDR3 contains 17 residues. The CDR3, as DNA: TGTGCCAGCCAACAGGAGCGGGGGTTCGTGGGCAATCAGCCCCAGCATTTT. Amino acids: CASQQERGFVGNQPQHF.

The genes are TRBV9 and TRBJ2-3; unclear D gene. With 4 bases removed from V and 4 bases from J, the gap between germline ends came to 10 bases. The germline CDR1 and CDR2 sequences are SGDLS and YYNGEE. The CDR3 sequence is 13 residues long. The CDR3 DNA reads as TGTGCCAGCAGCAGGAGAGCACCAGATACGCAGTATTTT. Translation gives CASSRRAPDTQYF.

This chain joins TRBV15 and TRBJ2-1; 15 bases match TRBD2. This CDR3 spans 16 amino acids. Per germline, CDR1 LNHNV and CDR2 YYDKDF (reference sequence). The V and J ends lost 5 bases and 7 bases, in that order; junction bases with no gene match: 6. The CDR3 nucleotides read TGTGCCACCAGCGCACCGGGACTAGCGGGAGGTAATGAGCAGTTCTTC. Protein sequence: CATSAPGLAGGNEQFF.